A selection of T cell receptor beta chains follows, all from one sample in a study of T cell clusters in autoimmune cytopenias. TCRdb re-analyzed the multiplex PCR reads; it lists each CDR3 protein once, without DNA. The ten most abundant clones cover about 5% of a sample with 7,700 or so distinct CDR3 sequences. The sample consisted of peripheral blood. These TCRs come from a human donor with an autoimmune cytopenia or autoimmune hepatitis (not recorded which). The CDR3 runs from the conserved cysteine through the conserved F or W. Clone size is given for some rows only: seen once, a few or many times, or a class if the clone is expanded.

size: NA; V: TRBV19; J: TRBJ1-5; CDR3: CASSLTGGGWQPQHF
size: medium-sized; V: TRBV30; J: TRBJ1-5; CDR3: CAWSGHLNQPQHF
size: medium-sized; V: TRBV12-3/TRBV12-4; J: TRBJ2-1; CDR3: CASSLVNRGPHSYNEQFF
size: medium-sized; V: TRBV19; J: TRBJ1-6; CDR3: CASRQVDNSPLHF
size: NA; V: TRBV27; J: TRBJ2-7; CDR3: CASPLPVARYQEYEQYF
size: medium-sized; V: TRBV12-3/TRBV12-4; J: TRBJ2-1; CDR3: CASSQRGDYNEQFF
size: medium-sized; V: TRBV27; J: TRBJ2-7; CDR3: CASSSSGSYEQYF
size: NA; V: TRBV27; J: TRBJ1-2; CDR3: CASSSAHVGAGYGYTF
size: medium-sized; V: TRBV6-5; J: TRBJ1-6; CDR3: CATTQGGGLGSPLHF
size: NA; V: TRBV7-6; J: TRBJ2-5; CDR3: CASSLAGTGVRETQYF
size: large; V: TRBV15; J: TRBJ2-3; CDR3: CATSRETSGSDTQYF
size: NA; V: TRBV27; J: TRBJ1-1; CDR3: CASSPGPLNTEAFF
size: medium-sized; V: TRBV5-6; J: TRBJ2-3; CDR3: CASSLTRSSTDTQYF
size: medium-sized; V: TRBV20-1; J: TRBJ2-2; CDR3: CSAGGHGELFF
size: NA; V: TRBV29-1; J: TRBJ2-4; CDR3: CSVEVPQGQGANIQYF
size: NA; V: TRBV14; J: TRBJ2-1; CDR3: CASSQEGPRDYNEQFF
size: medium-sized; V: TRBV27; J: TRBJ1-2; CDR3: CASSPDRAFYGYTF
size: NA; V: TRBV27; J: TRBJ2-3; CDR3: CASSALDTQYF
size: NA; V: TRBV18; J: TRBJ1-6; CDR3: CASSPGGQGGNSPLHF
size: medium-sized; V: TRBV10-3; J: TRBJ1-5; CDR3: CAISETNQPQHF
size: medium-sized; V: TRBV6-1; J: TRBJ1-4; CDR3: CASSYSGAGDEKLFF
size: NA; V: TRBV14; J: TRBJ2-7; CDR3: CASRASGAYEQYF
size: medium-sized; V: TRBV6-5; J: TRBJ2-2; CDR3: CASSRELPAGELFF
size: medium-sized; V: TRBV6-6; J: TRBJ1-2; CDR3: CASSSDPGQGAPGYGYTF
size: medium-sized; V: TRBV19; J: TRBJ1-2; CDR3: CASGKTGNGYTF
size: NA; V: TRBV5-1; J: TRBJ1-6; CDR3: CASRRIRDNFSPLHF
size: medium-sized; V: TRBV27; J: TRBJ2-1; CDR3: CASRDKTGEFYNEQFF
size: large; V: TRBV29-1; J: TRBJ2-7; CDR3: CSAGPRDEQYF
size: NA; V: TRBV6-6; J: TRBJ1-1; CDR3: CASSRGELSTEAFF
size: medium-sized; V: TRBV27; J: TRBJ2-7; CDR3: CASSFRHPGQGPYEQYF
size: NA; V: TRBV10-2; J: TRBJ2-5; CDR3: CASSDQGTGIETQYF
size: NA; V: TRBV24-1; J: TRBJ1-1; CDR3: CATSSTKNTEAFF
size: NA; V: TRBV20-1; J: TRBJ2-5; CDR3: CSARPGQETQYF